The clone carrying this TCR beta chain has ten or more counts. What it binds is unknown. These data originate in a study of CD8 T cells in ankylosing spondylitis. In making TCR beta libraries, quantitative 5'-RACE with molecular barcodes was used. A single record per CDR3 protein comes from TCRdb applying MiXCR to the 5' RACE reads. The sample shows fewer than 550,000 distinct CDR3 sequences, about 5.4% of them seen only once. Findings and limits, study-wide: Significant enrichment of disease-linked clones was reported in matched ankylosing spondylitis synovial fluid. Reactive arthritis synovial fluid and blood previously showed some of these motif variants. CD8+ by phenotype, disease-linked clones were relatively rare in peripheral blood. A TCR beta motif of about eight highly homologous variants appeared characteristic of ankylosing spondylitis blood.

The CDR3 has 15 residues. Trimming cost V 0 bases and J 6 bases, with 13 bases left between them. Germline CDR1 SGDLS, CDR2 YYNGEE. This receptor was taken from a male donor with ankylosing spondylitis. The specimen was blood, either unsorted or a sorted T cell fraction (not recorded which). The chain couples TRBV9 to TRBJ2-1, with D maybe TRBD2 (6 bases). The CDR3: CASSVGLGEGNEQFF. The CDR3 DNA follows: TGTGCCAGCAGCGTAGGACTAGGGGAAGGCAATGAGCAGTTCTTC.